This T cell receptor beta chain was identified in a study of identical twins. Overall study findings and caveats: Out-of-frame alpha sequences common to twins were enriched for low generation probability.

Template switching added a universal primer site; cDNA carried unique molecular identifiers. TCRdb reprocessed the 5' RACE reads via MiXCR and lists one record per CDR3 protein. The profile shows about 530,000 distinct CDR3 sequences, roughly 15% of them singletons. CDR3 length: 13 residues. Between the trimmed V and J ends, which lost 2 bases and 3 bases, there was a span of 7 bases. This clonotype has only a few counts. No antigen is known for it. A further study also used this sample, focusing on yellow fever vaccine responses in identical twins.

V and J are TRBV12-3 or TRBV12-4 and TRBJ2-5; D call uncertain. The sample taken for sequencing was CD4+ T cells sorted from blood. The sequence derives from a woman younger than 30 in good health. The CDR3 nucleotides read TGTGCCAGCAGTTTACTCTGGGAAGAGACCCAGTACTTC. Its translation is CASSLLWEETQYF.